This TCR beta chain was found in a study of blood T cell repertoires in COVID-19. Study background: PBMCs, B-cell-depleted T cells, or T cells were the source of the cDNA or gDNA that made up the material.

Libraries were prepared by immunoSEQ multiplex PCR; TCRdb keeps only in-frame clonotypes and omits some of them. The profile shows 150,000 to 200,000 clones, around 80% of them singletons. Trimming took 5 bases from V and 6 from J; bases not matched to a gene: 9. Per the germline V gene, CDR1 is LGHDT and CDR2 is YNNKEL (reference sequence). This CDR3 has 14 amino acids. V usage is TRBV3-1 (or the pseudogene TRBV3-2) and J usage is TRBJ2-7; TRBD2 aligns across 8 bases. The sequencing input was PBMCs or T cells enriched from blood (not recorded which). This receptor was taken from a woman aged 60-75 years who had recovered from COVID-19. CDR3 coding DNA: TGTGCCAGCAGCGCTCGAACGGGGGGGCGCGAGCAGTACTTC. It yields the protein CASSARTGGREQYF.